Below are 13 T cell receptor beta chains sequenced from a single sample in a study of low-dose radiotherapy and immunotherapy resistance in tumors. As for time point: before trial treatment. Amplification of TCRs used a constant-region primer and V-primer adapter for about 20 PCR cycles. Each CDR3 protein gets one entry after TCRdb re-called the reads with MiXCR. This table holds about 50,000 distinct CDR3 sequences, 12% found once. The starting material was PBMCs, obtained before treatment. These TCRs come from a female donor with ovarian cancer.

This clonotype was observed at least ten times. The rearrangement joins TRBV7-2 to TRBJ2-6; TRBD1 is a possible D gene (7 bases). The V end lost 6 bases, the J end lost 2 bases, and 11 bases lay between the germline ends. This CDR3 region has 15 residues. CDR1 is SGHTA and CDR2 is FQGNSA in the germline V gene. The CDR3 spells CASRPRGAGANVLTF. The CDR3 DNA reads TGTGCCAGCAGGCCCAGGGGGGCTGGGGCCAACGTCCTGACTTTC.

This clonotype was observed at least ten times. The chain links TRBV7-2 to TRBJ2-3; D tentatively reads TRBD1 or TRBD2 (5 bases each). Germline CDR1 SGHTA, CDR2 FQGNSA. The CDR3 is made up of 15 amino acids. The ends were cut back, 0 bases at V and 6 bases at J, with 13 bases in the middle. CDR3 nucleotide sequence: TGTGCCAGCAGCTTAGCGTCGGGAAACAGGGATACGCAGTATTTT. As protein: CASSLASGNRDTQYF.

The chain combines TRBV6-2 or TRBV6-3 with TRBJ2-1; unclear D gene. The CDR3 totals 14 residues. The V end was cut by 7 bases, the J end by 1 base, with 11 bases between. The germline CDR1 and CDR2 sequences are MNHEY and SVGEGT. CDR3 sequence: CASKSSTSYNEQFF. The DNA of the CDR3 is TGTGCCAGCAAAAGCTCCACGTCCTACAATGAGCAGTTCTTC.

Many counts were recorded for this clonotype. J is TRBJ1-2 and V is TRBV3-1; D not resolved. Germline loops: CDR1 LGHDT, CDR2 YNNKEL (reference sequence). With 0 bases removed from V and 3 bases from J, the gap between germline ends came to 14 bases. The CDR3 runs 16 residues. The CDR3 DNA reads TGTGCCAGCAGCCAAGAAGGAACCGGGATACACTATGGCTACACCTTC. Its translation: CASSQEGTGIHYGYTF.

In its sample, this clonotype was seen many times. The chain is built from TRBV19 and TRBJ2-2; possibly TRBD2 for D (6 bases). CDR1 LNHDA and CDR2 SQIVND come from the germline V gene (reference sequence). V was pared by 3 bases and J by 2 bases, with 10 bases between. The CDR3 totals 15 residues. In nucleotides, the CDR3 is TGTGCCAGTAGTATGGGAGCGGGTAACACCGGGGAGCTGTTTTTT. Encoded protein: CASSMGAGNTGELFF.

This clonotype counts as medium-sized. The J gene is TRBJ2-7, the V gene TRBV7-2; tentatively, D is TRBD2 (6 bases). Germline CDR1 and CDR2: SGHTA and FQGNSA. The germline V and J ends were trimmed by 5 bases and 5 bases, with 19 bases remaining between them. The CDR3 is made up of 15 amino acids. As DNA, the CDR3 is TGTGCCAGCAGCGGGAGGAACAATCGGGGCCACGAGCAGTACTTC. This gives the protein CASSGRNNRGHEQYF. Drawing the rest from reference TRBV7-2 and TRBJ2-7, the complete variable domain is GAGVSQSPSNKVTEKGKDVELRCDPISGHTALYWYRQSLGQGLEFLIYFQGNSAPDKSGLPSDRFSAERTGGSVSTLTIQRTQQEDSAVYLCASSGRNNRGHEQYFGPGTRLTVT.

This clonotype was counted many times. The rearrangement links TRBV6-2 or TRBV6-3 to TRBJ2-5, with D unresolved. The length of the CDR3 is 10 residues. Per the germline V gene, CDR1 is MNHEY and CDR2 is SVGEGT. The V gene lost 8 bases and the J gene lost 7 bases, with 8 bases spanning the gap. For the CDR3, the DNA is TGTGCCAGCCTCCTGGGGACCCAGTACTTC. Translating it yields CASLLGTQYF.

This clonotype was found many times. A junction end diverges from the germline sequence, so it may reflect a read error. The V gene is TRBV24-1, the J gene TRBJ2-1, with D perhaps being TRBD1 or TRBD2 (5 bases each). The CDR3 loop spans 15 amino acids. Germline CDR1 is KGHDR and CDR2 is SFDVKD. DNA of the CDR3: TGTGCCACCTCCCCGGGACGGTTTTCCTCCAATGAGCAGTTCTTC. Amino acids: CATSPGRFSSNEQFF.

This clonotype showed up many times. The chain recombines TRBV30 with TRBJ1-3; D is ambiguous. CDR3 length equals 12 residues. Between the trimmed V and J ends, which lost 5 bases and 4 bases, there was a span of 9 bases. CDR1 and CDR2 (germline): GTSNPN, SVGIG (reference sequence). The CDR3 is CAWEPGGNTIYF. CDR3 sequence (DNA): TGTGCCTGGGAACCCGGGGGAAACACCATATATTTT.

There are many counts of this clonotype. The chain's CDR3 is CASSMDTHYEQYF. The CDR3, as DNA: TGTGCCAGCAGCATGGACACTCACTACGAGCAGTACTTC. The chain combines TRBV6-2 or TRBV6-3 with TRBJ2-7; maybe TRBD1 (5 bases). Trimming stripped 6 bases from V and 3 bases from J, with 12 bases between. Germline loops: CDR1 MNHEY, CDR2 SVGEGT. CDR3 length equals 13 residues.

The sample holds a few counts of this clonotype. This rearrangement joins TRBV4-1 to TRBJ2-7, with TRBD2 as a possible D gene (6 bases). The CDR3 loop spans 17 amino acids. Trimming took 2 bases from V and 6 from J, leaving 23 bases between them. Germline assignment: CDR1 MGHRA and CDR2 YSYEKL. Here the CDR3 reads CASSQPPGREWGGEQYF. CDR3 nucleotide sequence: TGCGCCAGCAGCCAACCCCCAGGGCGGGAATGGGGTGGCGAGCAGTACTTC.

With regard to this clonotype: The final CDR3 position lacks the conserved phenylalanine or tryptophan, pointing to a likely read error. This rearrangement joins TRBV9 to TRBJ1-2, with a tentative D call TRBD1 (5 bases). The CDR3 contains 17 residues. From germline, CDR1 is SGDLS and CDR2 YYNGEE. The CDR3 bases are TGTGCCAGCAGTGTAGAGCCCTCGCCGGGGGGAAGCTATGGCTACACCTGC. It translates to CASSVEPSPGGSYGYTC.

This clonotype was detected ten times or more. The J gene is TRBJ1-5, the V gene TRBV20-1; D gene ambiguous. There are 15 residues in the CDR3. V was shortened by 1 base and J by 0 bases, with 10 bases between the two germline ends. Germline V gives CDR1 DFQATT, CDR2 SNEGSKA (reference sequence). CDR3 coding DNA: TGCAGTGCTAGAGGACATCTGTATAGCAATCAGCCCCAGCATTTT. It specifies CSARGHLYSNQPQHF.